The 28 T cell receptor beta chains presented below share a single source sample, sequenced in a study of blood T cell repertoires in COVID-19. Some clones are missing from TCRdb's copy, which holds only in-frame ones; the method was immunoSEQ multiplex PCR. The sample consists of about 70,000 clones, 85% of them appearing once. The sample comprised peripheral blood. These TCRs come from a man of 80 years or more with acute or convalescent COVID-19.

The chain recombines TRBV4-2 with TRBJ2-1, with 9 positions matching TRBD2. Germline CDR1 and CDR2: LGHNA and YNFKEQ. Trimming took 3 bases from V and 8 from J; bases not matched to a gene: 11. The CDR3 length is 16 residues. The chain's CDR3 is CASSHIPGTSLYEQFF. The CDR3 DNA reads TGTGCCAGCAGCCATATCCCCGGGACTAGCCTATATGAGCAGTTCTTC.

V usage is TRBV5-1 and J usage is TRBJ1-4; 9 positions agree with TRBD1. The length of the CDR3 is 15 residues. Trimming at V came to 0 bases and at J to 7 bases, leaving 4 bases not matched to a gene. Germline V CDR1 and CDR2: SGHRS, YFSETQ. This chain's CDR3 is CASSLGTGVGEKLFF. CDR3 nucleotide sequence: TGCGCCAGCAGCTTGGGGACAGGGGTAGGTGAAAAACTGTTTTTT.

V is TRBV27 and J is TRBJ2-1, with 12 bases that match TRBD2. The ends lost 2 bases at V and 9 bases at J; junction bases unmatched: 8. Germline V gene data show CDR1 as MNHEY and CDR2 as SMNVEV (reference sequence). The CDR3 is 16 residues long. CDR3 nucleotides: TGTGCCAGCAGTTTACCTCGGACTAGCGGGAAAGTTGAGCAGTTCTTC. This sequence encodes CASSLPRTSGKVEQFF.

The rearrangement links TRBV28 to TRBJ2-4, with D possibly being TRBD2 (5 bases). The CDR3 covers 15 residues. V shed 4 bases and J shed 0 bases, with 10 bases lying between them. Germline V lookup: CDR1 MDHEN, CDR2 SYDVKM. The CDR3 loop reads CASSSLAGAKNIQYF. The DNA of the CDR3 is TGTGCCAGCAGTTCCTTGGCGGGAGCCAAAAACATTCAGTACTTC.

Sample share makes this clone medium-sized. V is TRBV7-2 and J is TRBJ1-3; D is possibly TRBD1 (5 bases). The germline V gene encodes CDR1 SGHTA and CDR2 FQGNSA. This CDR3 region has 14 residues. Trimming left V 5 bases short and J 7 bases short, with 15 bases between. CDR3 nucleotide sequence: TGTGCCAGCAGCCGCGGATCCGGGGGGAACACCATATATTTT. Residues: CASSRGSGGNTIYF.

A single count supports this clone. V usage is TRBV7-2 and J usage is TRBJ1-5; 9 bases line up with TRBD1. V shed 5 bases and J 4 bases; nucleotides not matched to a gene: 9. Germline V gene sequence: CDR1 SGHTA, CDR2 FQGNSA. The CDR3 covers 16 residues. CDR3 sequence: CASSPFGTGINQPQHF. CDR3 bases: TGTGCCAGCAGCCCGTTTGGGACAGGGATTAATCAGCCCCAGCATTTT.

The CDR3 bases are TGTGCCAGCTCACCGCAGGGGCATGGTAATCAGCCCCAGCATTTT. It codes for CASSPQGHGNQPQHF. The chain recombines TRBV18 with TRBJ1-5; D is possibly TRBD1 (6 bases). V was trimmed by 3 bases and J by 4 bases, leaving 13 bases between them. This CDR3 region has 15 residues. CDR1 and CDR2 (germline): KGHSH, LQKENI.

The V and J genes are TRBV5-1 and TRBJ2-1; TRBD2 agrees at 7 bases. The ends lost 4 bases at V and 5 bases at J; junction bases unmatched: 9. Germline V gene data show CDR1 as SGHRS and CDR2 as YFSETQ. The CDR3 contains 15 residues. CDR3 nucleotide sequence: TGCGCCAGCAGCACGTCGGGACTAATGGACAATGAGCAGTTCTTC. Protein: CASSTSGLMDNEQFF.

The chain links TRBV11-2 to TRBJ2-3, with 11 bases fitting TRBD2. Germline V gene sequence: CDR1 SGHAT, CDR2 FQNNGV. This CDR3 is 16 amino acids long. The trim removed 5 bases at V and 0 bases at J, leaving 4 bases unmatched. The CDR3 is CASSPPSGRSTDTQYF. The DNA of the CDR3 is TGTGCCAGCAGCCCGCCTAGCGGGAGGAGCACAGATACGCAGTATTTT. The variable domain in full, with the rest retrieved from reference TRBV11-2 and TRBJ2-3, is EAGVAQSPRYKIIEKRQSVAFWCNPISGHATLYWYQQILGQGPKLLIQFQNNGVVDDSQLPKDRFSAERLKGVDSTLKIQPAKLEDSAVYLCASSPPSGRSTDTQYFGPGTRLTVL.

In its sample, this clone was seen a few times. The rearrangement links TRBV4-3 to TRBJ1-6; TRBD1 might be the D (6 bases). V was pared by 2 bases and J by 7 bases, with 18 bases between. CDR3 length: 17 amino acids. Germline V CDR1 and CDR2: LGHNA, YSLEER. The CDR3 nucleotides read TGCGCCAGCAGCCAATATGTCTGGGGACAAGCCAATTCACCCCTCCACTTT. Protein sequence: CASSQYVWGQANSPLHF.

The CDR3 sequence: CASSVSAGVERQYF. CDR3 sequence (DNA): TGTGCCAGCAGCGTATCAGCGGGTGTCGAGAGGCAGTATTTT. V is TRBV9 and J is TRBJ2-3; possibly TRBD2 for D (6 bases). V was cut by 1 base and J by 11 bases, with 17 bases left in between. Germline V gene data show CDR1 as SGDLS and CDR2 as YYNGEE. This CDR3 region has 14 residues.

This chain links TRBV6-4 with TRBJ2-1; TRBD1 is a possible D gene (6 bases). With 5 bases removed from V and 3 bases from J, the gap between germline ends came to 14 bases. The CDR3 runs to 15 residues. CDR1 and CDR2 from the germline V gene are MRHNA and SNTAGT. In DNA form, the CDR3 reads TGTGCCAGCAGTCAGGGGCGGACAGTCTACAATGAGCAGTTCTTC. This encodes CASSQGRTVYNEQFF.

CDR3 loop: CASSPLQGASGNTIYF. The CDR3 DNA follows: TGTGCCAGTAGCCCACTACAGGGGGCCTCTGGAAACACCATATATTTT. J is TRBJ1-3 and V is TRBV19; TRBD1 matches 9 bases. Germline lookup yields CDR1 LNHDA and CDR2 SQIVND (reference sequence). The CDR3 is 16 amino acids. Trimming at V came to 6 bases and at J to 0 bases, leaving 6 bases not matched to a gene.

The genes are TRBV2 and TRBJ1-5, with 9 bases identical to TRBD1. The CDR3 is 15 residues long. The V gene end was trimmed by 6 bases and the J gene end by 4 bases; junction bases not matched to a gene: 7. Germline V gives CDR1 SNHLY, CDR2 FYNNEI. In DNA, the CDR3 is TGTGCCAGCAGCAGGGACAGGGCTGCTAATCAGCCCCAGCATTTT. Amino acid sequence: CASSRDRAANQPQHF.

The chain links TRBV30 to TRBJ2-2, with TRBD2 as a possible D gene (6 bases). V was clipped by 0 bases and J by 6 bases, with 8 bases between them. This CDR3 contains 13 residues. CDR1 is GTSNPN and CDR2 is SVGIG in the germline V gene (reference sequence). The CDR3 coding sequence is TGTGCCTGGAGTGTGCGGGACCCCGGGGAGCTGTTTTTT. This encodes CAWSVRDPGELFF. Combining the CDR3 with reference TRBV30 and TRBJ2-2 gives the whole variable domain SQTIHQWPATLVQPVGSPLSLECTVEGTSNPNLYWYRQAAGRGLQLLFYSVGIGQISSEVPQNLSASRPQDRQFILSSKKLLLSDSGFYLCAWSVRDPGELFFGEGSRLTVL.

This clone has more than one count but fewer than ten. The chain recombines TRBV5-1 with TRBJ1-6, with D perhaps matching TRBD1 (6 bases). This CDR3 comprises 15 residues. Deletions cut 2 bases from V and 7 bases from J, with 13 bases between. CDR1 and CDR2 from the germline V gene are SGHRS and YFSETQ. Here the CDR3 reads CASSLGGVENSPLHF. CDR3 in DNA: TGCGCCAGCAGCTTAGGGGGGGTCGAGAATTCACCCCTCCACTTT.

This chain uses TRBV29-1 with TRBJ2-2; TRBD2 matches 9 bases. Trimming removed 3 bases from V and 5 bases from J; junction bases left unmatched: 4. Germline V gene lookup returns CDR1 SQVTM and CDR2 ANQGSEA. This CDR3 is 14 amino acids long. CDR3 sequence reads: CSVEPLAGTGELFF. Here the CDR3 DNA reads TGCAGCGTTGAGCCCCTAGCGGGGACCGGGGAGCTGTTTTTT.

The rearrangement joins TRBV5-1 to TRBJ2-7; 8 bases map to TRBD2. CDR1 and CDR2 (germline): SGHRS, YFSETQ. The CDR3 is 14 amino acids. Trimming took 2 bases from V and 2 from J; bases not matched to a gene: 3. This chain's CDR3 is CASSLSGSTYEQYF. CDR3 coding DNA: TGCGCCAGCAGCTTAAGCGGGAGTACCTACGAGCAGTACTTC.

This chain's CDR3 is CASSAGTNTEAFF. The CDR3, as DNA: TGCGCCAGCAGCGCAGGGACTAACACTGAAGCTTTCTTT. This chain uses TRBV5-1 with TRBJ1-1; maybe TRBD1 (5 bases). With 4 bases removed from V and 2 bases from J, the gap between germline ends came to 9 bases. The length of the CDR3 is 13 residues. Germline values: CDR1 SGHRS, CDR2 YFSETQ.

The rearrangement links TRBV27 to TRBJ2-3, with D unclear. V was shortened by 5 bases and J by 0 bases, with 21 bases between the two germline ends. Germline V gene sequence: CDR1 MNHEY, CDR2 SMNVEV (reference sequence). CDR3 length equals 18 residues. This chain's CDR3 is CASSHLRGSPTSTDTQYF. CDR3 DNA: TGTGCCAGCAGTCACTTGAGAGGTTCACCCACTAGCACAGATACGCAGTATTTT.

V and J are TRBV6-5 and TRBJ1-5; 7 bases line up with TRBD1. Trimming at V came to 5 bases and at J to 5 bases, leaving 3 bases not matched to a gene. The CDR3 loop spans 13 amino acids. Germline CDR1 and CDR2: MNHEY and SVGAGI. CDR3 in amino acids: CASSRQGDQPQHF. CDR3 DNA sequence: TGTGCCAGCAGTAGACAGGGAGATCAGCCCCAGCATTTT.

This clone was counted only a few times. The V and J genes are TRBV6-1 and TRBJ2-7; TRBD2 aligns across 11 bases. CDR1 and CDR2 (germline): MNHNS, SASEGT. V lost 4 bases to trimming and J lost 0 bases; unmatched junction nucleotides: 2. CDR3 length: 15 amino acids. The CDR3 DNA reads as TGTGCCAGCAGTGTAGCGGGAGGGAGCTCCTACGAGCAGTACTTC. The encoded protein is CASSVAGGSSYEQYF.

The chain is built from TRBV29-1 and TRBJ1-1; TRBD1 might be the D (5 bases). Looked up from germline, CDR1 is SQVTM and CDR2 is ANQGSEA. Trimming pared 3 bases from V and 2 bases from J, leaving 10 bases between. The CDR3 spans 13 residues. Written as DNA, the CDR3 is TGCAGCGTTGATTACAGGTCCAACACTGAAGCTTTCTTT. Amino acid sequence: CSVDYRSNTEAFF.

The rearrangement joins TRBV28 to TRBJ1-2; 8 nucleotides agree with TRBD1. V was pared by 5 bases and J by 5 bases, with 4 bases of the junction left unmatched. CDR1 is MDHEN and CDR2 is SYDVKM in the germline V gene. The CDR3 sequence is 13 residues long. In nucleotides, the CDR3 is TGTGCCAGCAGTGTAGACAGGGGTTATGGCTACACCTTC. Its protein product is CASSVDRGYGYTF.

This clone was detected once. Other DNA sequences within the sample encode an identical CDR3. V and J are TRBV5-1 and TRBJ1-4; D possibly corresponds to TRBD1 (6 bases). Between the trimmed V and J ends, which lost 2 bases and 6 bases, there was a span of 11 bases. CDR3 size: 14 residues. Looked up from germline, CDR1 is SGHRS and CDR2 is YFSETQ. CDR3 nucleotides: TGCGCCAGCAGCTTCACAGGGAGGGATGAAAAACTGTTTTTT. It is translated as CASSFTGRDEKLFF.

This clone has a handful of counts. V gene TRBV3-1 (or the pseudogene TRBV3-2) combines with J gene TRBJ2-3, with 9 bases aligning to TRBD2. The germline V gene encodes CDR1 LGHDT and CDR2 YNNKEL (reference sequence). The CDR3 spans 17 residues. The V and J ends lost 1 base and 3 bases, in that order; junction bases with no gene match: 8. The CDR3 nucleotides are TGTGCCAGCAGCCAAGGGAGGGGCGCGGGAGGGACAGATACGCAGTATTTT. Amino acid sequence: CASSQGRGAGGTDTQYF.

The chain recombines TRBV4-2 with TRBJ1-2; 7 nucleotides align to TRBD1. Germline CDR1 reads LGHNA; CDR2 reads YNFKEQ. The junction had 12 bases not matched to a gene; V was cut back by 4 bases and J by 4 bases. The CDR3 consists of 16 residues. The CDR3 sequence: CASSPIAQGDSYGYTF. In DNA, the CDR3 is TGTGCCAGCAGCCCTATCGCGCAGGGGGACAGCTATGGCTACACCTTC.

V usage is TRBV15 and J usage is TRBJ2-7; 7 bases align to TRBD1. The CDR3 is 16 amino acids. V shed 0 bases, J shed 4 bases, and the junction held 9 bases outside the gene matches. Germline CDR1 and CDR2: LNHNV and YYDKDF (reference sequence). The CDR3 nucleotides are TGTGCCACCAGCAGAGATCAGGGGACAGCCGGTTACGAGCAGTACTTC. Its protein product is CATSRDQGTAGYEQYF.